The clone carrying this T cell receptor beta chain was recorded many times. What it binds is not known. Time point described: newly diagnosed GD, antithyroid drugs for less than 3 months. RNA from PBMCs was the source of the TCR library. V gave up 3 bases and J gave up 2 bases, with 10 bases separating them. This CDR3 is 15 amino acids long. In germline, CDR1 is LGHDT, CDR2 YNNKEL (reference sequence). The sample originates from a study of regulatory T cells in long-lasting Graves disease. Study-wide findings and caveats: Favored gene segments in persistent disease were TRBV28, TRBJ1-2 and TRBJ2-5.

Library construction for TCR beta used iRepertoire HTBI primers and Arm-PCR of CDR3 regions. Using its own MiXCR run on the multiplex PCR reads, TCRdb lists one record per CDR3 protein. The sample consists of more than 450,000 distinct CDR3 sequences, around 12% of them appearing once. Separately, the same data were catalogued under a study of T cells in Graves' hyperthyroidism and ophthalmopathy. That report notes: First-round RT-PCR with HTBI primers amplified the TCR CDR3 region.

The chain links TRBV3-1 to TRBJ2-2; D gene ambiguous. This receptor was obtained from a woman in her thirties with Graves disease. Sequences were derived from peripheral blood mononuclear cells (PBMCs), sampled at new diagnosis, from a patient treated with antithyroid drugs. In DNA, the CDR3 is TGTGCCAGCAGCCAGAACGCAGGCAACACCGGGGAGCTGTTTTTT. It is translated as CASSQNAGNTGELFF.